This entry concerns a single T cell receptor beta chain. Its cognate antigen is unknown. This record belongs to a study of CD8 T cells in Susac syndrome. General study findings and limits: As acknowledged by the study, its TCR sequencing and HLA analysis included a relatively small number of individuals.

The CDR3 loop spans 16 amino acids. Germline loops: CDR1 DFQATT, CDR2 SNEGSKA (reference sequence). V lost 3 bases and J lost 1, with 13 bases in between. A quantity of about 0.5 to 1 ug RNA underwent reverse transcription using random hexamers. TCR beta CDR3 was amplified by immunoSEQ multiplex PCR. This amplification extended across 54 Vbeta and 13 Jbeta segments. From the immunoSEQ multiplex PCR reads, TCRdb called clonotypes with MiXCR, one entry per CDR3 protein. The sample holds about 200,000 distinct CDR3 sequences; roughly 94% are singletons and the top ten take approximately 0.094%. Sequencing of TCR beta was performed on blood CD8+ T cells and on blood CD4+ T cells.

The chain combines TRBV20-1 with TRBJ2-6, with a weak D call TRBD1 (5 bases). Sample: CD4+ T cells from PBMCs. The receptor was isolated from a human donor in good health. Here the CDR3 DNA reads TGCAGTGCTAGCCCCTATCAGGGTTCTGGGGCCAACGTCCTGACTTTC. Amino acids: CSASPYQGSGANVLTF.